These 10 T cell receptor beta chains were sequenced from one sample in a study of read filtering for tumor transcriptome and immune sequencing. This library used roughly 400 ng RNA and molecular barcoded adaptors spanning alpha/delta and beta/gamma chains. TCRdb processed the reads anew with MiXCR; each CDR3 protein has one entry. In the table there are about 57,000 distinct CDR3 sequences, around 13% of which are singletons. Sequenced sample: a population of CD138-negative cells sorted from bone marrow. These receptors originate from a donor aged 40 or over with multiple myeloma.

V and J are TRBV29-1 and TRBJ2-5; the match to TRBD2 covers 8 bases. With V trimmed by 3 bases and J by 0 bases, 9 bases remained unmatched. CDR1 and CDR2 from the germline V gene are SQVTM and ANQGSEA. The CDR3 spans 16 residues. The CDR3 protein is CSVELAGTLNQETQYF. CDR3 nucleotide sequence: TGCAGCGTTGAGCTAGCGGGCACCCTAAACCAAGAGACCCAGTACTTC.

Worth noting for this clonotype: This may arise from a read error, as a much more abundant clone is one base away. The chain carries TRBV6-2 or TRBV6-3 and TRBJ2-2; TRBD1 or TRBD2 may be the D gene (7 bases each). The CDR3 contains 17 residues. Germline V lookup: CDR1 MNHEY, CDR2 SVGEGT. V lost 2 bases to trimming and J lost 3 bases, with 16 bases between them. The CDR3 DNA sequence: TGTGCCAGCAGTTACATCAGGGGGGGTCGGGACACCGGGGAGCTGTTTTTT. Translation: CASSYIRGGRDTGELFF.

This clonotype has ten or more counts. The chain carries TRBV7-8 and TRBJ1-5; D gene ambiguous. Germline CDR1 reads SGHVS; CDR2 reads FQNEAQ. V lost 2 bases and J lost 1, with 12 bases in between. The CDR3 is 16 residues long. The CDR3 is CASSLRVQESNQPQHF. DNA of the CDR3: TGTGCCAGCAGCTTAAGAGTCCAGGAGAGCAATCAGCCCCAGCATTTT.

There are many counts of this clonotype. The V call is TRBV27, the J call TRBJ1-4; D is ambiguous. V was shortened by 3 bases and J by 9 bases, with 2 bases between the two germline ends. Germline assignment: CDR1 MNHEY and CDR2 SMNVEV (reference sequence). The CDR3 is 10 amino acids. DNA of the CDR3: TGTGCCAGCAGTTTTAAAAAACTGTTTTTT. Translation gives CASSFKKLFF.

This clonotype was observed many times. The chain carries TRBV12-5 and TRBJ2-1; 7 nucleotides align to TRBD2. V lost 0 bases to trimming and J lost 3 bases; unmatched junction nucleotides: 8. Germline V gene data show CDR1 as LGHNT and CDR2 as FRNRAP. The CDR3 is made up of 17 amino acids. The CDR3 nucleotides read TGTGCTAGTGGTTTGGTACTTGGGGGAGGGGACTACAATGAGCAGTTCTTC. Protein: CASGLVLGGGDYNEQFF. Full variable domain (missing parts from reference TRBV12-5 and TRBJ2-1): DARVTQTPRHKVTEMGQEVTMRCQPILGHNTVFWYRQTMMQGLELLAYFRNRAPLDDSGMPKDRFSAEMPDATLATLKIQPSEPRDSAVYFCASGLVLGGGDYNEQFFGPGTRLTVL.

This clonotype was found a few times. The rearrangement links TRBV7-2 to TRBJ1-3; D gene ambiguous. Germline-derived CDR1 and CDR2 are SGHTA and FQGNSA. V was cut by 2 bases and J by 2 bases, with 13 bases left in between. This CDR3 contains 16 residues. The CDR3 DNA sequence: TGTGCCAGCAGCTTAATGTCCAAGGAGACTGGAAACACCATATATTTT. Translated, it gives CASSLMSKETGNTIYF.

There are many counts of this clonotype. V gene TRBV20-1 combines with J gene TRBJ1-2; D not certain. V gave up 3 bases and J gave up 2 bases, with 1 base separating them. CDR3 length equals 10 residues. CDR1 and CDR2 from the germline V gene are DFQATT and SNEGSKA (reference sequence). The CDR3 sequence: CSARNYGYTF. In nucleotides, the CDR3 is TGCAGTGCTAGGAACTATGGCTACACCTTC.

This clonotype was counted at least ten times. V usage is TRBV3-1 and J usage is TRBJ1-5, with D uncertain. The CDR3 has 15 residues. Trimming stripped 0 bases from V and 0 bases from J, with 6 bases between. From germline, CDR1 is LGHDT and CDR2 YNNKEL (reference sequence). CDR3 sequence (DNA): TGTGCCAGCAGCCAAGATGCTGGTAGCAATCAGCCCCAGCATTTT. Its translation: CASSQDAGSNQPQHF.

This clonotype was found many times. CDR3 DNA sequence: TGTGCCAGCAGCCAAATCAGCAGAACAGGGAACAATGAGCAGTTCTTC. Its translation: CASSQISRTGNNEQFF. The chain is built from TRBV3-1 and TRBJ2-1, with D possibly being TRBD1 (6 bases). The CDR3 covers 16 residues. V gave up 2 bases and J gave up 5 bases, with 16 bases separating them. Germline V gives CDR1 LGHDT, CDR2 YNNKEL (reference sequence).

This clonotype has a handful of counts. The V and J genes are TRBV7-9 and TRBJ2-1, with 8 bases lining up with TRBD2. From germline, CDR1 is SEHNR and CDR2 FQNEAQ (reference sequence). The CDR3 has 15 amino acids. V dropped 8 bases and J dropped 5; count of bases not matched to a gene: 11. CDR3: CASGPTSGPDNEQFF. CDR3 bases: TGTGCCAGCGGCCCCACTAGCGGCCCCGACAATGAGCAGTTCTTC.